A single sample is the source of the 7 T cell receptor beta chains below, sequenced in a study of T cell responses to AZD1222 COVID-19 vaccine. Some clones are missing from TCRdb's copy, which holds only in-frame ones; the method was immunoSEQ multiplex PCR. The sample includes tens of thousands of clones, roughly nine tenths of them seen just once. Sequenced here: peripheral blood, sampled on day 0 of AZD1222 vaccination. These receptors were taken from an adult in good health.

The rearrangement joins TRBV27 to TRBJ2-7; 9 bases are shared with TRBD1. Germline CDR1 reads MNHEY; CDR2 reads SMNVEV (reference sequence). The CDR3 is made up of 15 amino acids. Germline trimming cut 3 bases from V and 3 bases from J; bases unmatched to any gene: 6. The CDR3: CASSFIGTGFYEQYF. The CDR3, as DNA: TGTGCCAGCAGTTTTATCGGGACAGGGTTCTACGAGCAGTACTTC.

The gene calls are TRBV7-2 and TRBJ2-7, with D perhaps TRBD2 (5 bases). Between the trimmed V and J ends, which lost 5 bases and 2 bases, there was a span of 16 bases. The V gene's germline CDR1 is SGHTA and CDR2 FQGNSA. The CDR3 runs 15 residues. The CDR3 DNA follows: TGTGCCAGCAGCCCTAGCCGGGGTTCAACCTACGAGCAGTACTTC. It yields the protein CASSPSRGSTYEQYF.

The V and J genes are TRBV5-5 and TRBJ2-2; D is undetermined. V lost 4 bases, J lost 5 bases, and 18 bases lay in between. CDR3 length: 16 residues. Germline loops: CDR1 SGHKS, CDR2 YYEKEE (reference sequence). CDR3 sequence reads: CASSQAPLMGTGELFF. As DNA, the CDR3 is TGTGCCAGCAGCCAGGCCCCCCTAATGGGGACCGGGGAGCTGTTTTTT.

The V call is TRBV28, the J call TRBJ2-7, with TRBD2 identical over 12 bases. With 6 bases clipped from V and 5 bases from J, the junction kept 11 bases outside the gene matches. Germline CDR1 MDHEN, CDR2 SYDVKM. The CDR3 runs 16 residues. The chain's CDR3 is CASRYPGLAGVHEQYF. The CDR3 nucleotides read TGTGCCAGCAGGTACCCGGGACTAGCGGGTGTTCACGAGCAGTACTTC.

This clone was seen once. The chain recombines TRBV28 with TRBJ1-2; D remains ambiguous. The ends were cut back, 7 bases at V and 8 bases at J, with 17 bases in the middle. This CDR3 has 13 residues. Germline V gene lookup returns CDR1 MDHEN and CDR2 SYDVKM. In DNA form, the CDR3 reads TGTGCCAGCACTGACGGTGGGGTCAAAGGCTACACCTTC. It specifies CASTDGGVKGYTF.

The chain joins TRBV18 to TRBJ1-1; TRBD1 matches 7 bases. Germline CDR1 KGHSH, CDR2 LQKENI. J gave up 3 bases and V 4 bases, and 2 bases lay outside the gene matches. This CDR3 comprises 13 residues. CDR3 sequence (DNA): TGTGCCAGCTCACTTGGACAGGACACTGAAGCTTTCTTT. It is translated as CASSLGQDTEAFF.

The chain combines TRBV28 with TRBJ2-7, with 10 bases that match TRBD2. This CDR3 spans 14 amino acids. Germline V lookup: CDR1 MDHEN, CDR2 SYDVKM. V trimming: 6 bases; J trimming: 0 bases; junction bases outside the gene matches: 2. Here the CDR3 reads CASRASGSSYEQYF. CDR3 in DNA: TGTGCCAGCAGGGCTAGCGGGAGCTCCTACGAGCAGTACTTC.